These 21 T cell receptor beta chains originate from one sample sequenced in a study of blood T cell repertoires in COVID-19. Assay used: immunoSEQ multiplex PCR; TCRdb lists only in-frame clones, some missing. Of more than 150,000 clones detected, about 86% appear once; the ten largest clones hold about 0.96%. The material sequenced was peripheral blood. The receptors originated from a woman younger than 35 who had recovered from COVID-19.

The chain combines TRBV21-1 with TRBJ2-7; the D call in the table, TRBD1, was not verified against the DNA. TRBV21-1 is noted as a pseudogene. The CDR3 runs 14 residues. In DNA form, the CDR3 reads TGTGCCAGCAGCAAAGCGGGGCCTGCCGACGAGCAGTACGTC. Amino acid sequence: CASSKAGPADEQYV.

The chain uses TRBV7-3 and TRBJ2-1; 7 positions match TRBD2. This CDR3 has 16 amino acids. V dropped 2 bases and J dropped 3; count of bases not matched to a gene: 7. Germline V gene data show CDR1 as SGHTA and CDR2 as FQGTGA. This chain's CDR3 is CASSLLFSGGYNEQFF. CDR3 coding DNA: TGTGCCAGCAGCTTACTTTTCTCGGGGGGCTACAATGAGCAGTTCTTC. Full variable domain (missing parts from reference TRBV7-3 and TRBJ2-1): GAGVSQTPSNKVTEKGKYVELRCDPISGHTALYWYRQSLGQGPEFLIYFQGTGAADDSGLPNDRFFAVRPEGSVSTLKIQRTERGDSAVYLCASSLLFSGGYNEQFFGPGTRLTVL.

The V gene is TRBV2, the J gene TRBJ2-4; D not resolved. Germline CDR1 SNHLY, CDR2 FYNNEI. The CDR3 contains 15 residues. The germline V and J ends were trimmed by 3 bases and 1 base, with 10 bases remaining between them. Written as DNA, the CDR3 is TGTGCCAGCAGTGACCGAGCCTCGGCCAAAAACATTCAGTACTTC. Its translation: CASSDRASAKNIQYF.

The chain employs TRBV7-9 and TRBJ1-5; weak D call: TRBD1 (6 bases). The CDR3 runs 13 residues. Trimming took 4 bases from V and 7 from J, leaving 11 bases between them. CDR1 is SEHNR and CDR2 is FQNEAQ in the germline V gene (reference sequence). The CDR3 spells CASSWTDGQPQHF. The CDR3 DNA reads TGTGCCAGCAGCTGGACAGATGGACAGCCCCAGCATTTT.

This sequence joins TRBV19 and TRBJ2-7; a weak D match, TRBD2 (5 bases). Germline CDR1 and CDR2: LNHDA and SQIVND (reference sequence). The V end lost 5 bases, the J end lost 6 bases, and 11 bases lay between the germline ends. This CDR3 spans 12 amino acids. CDR3 sequence: CASSVRVGEQYF. For the CDR3, the DNA is TGTGCCAGTAGTGTGAGGGTGGGCGAGCAGTACTTC. Filled out from reference TRBV19 and TRBJ2-7, the complete variable domain reads DGGITQSPKYLFRKEGQNVTLSCEQNLNHDAMYWYRQDPGQGLRLIYYSQIVNDFQKGDIAEGYSVSREKKESFPLTVTSAQKNPTAFYLCASSVRVGEQYFGPGTRLTVT.

The rearrangement uses TRBV25-1 and TRBJ1-2; possible D gene TRBD1, 6 bases. Germline V lookup: CDR1 MGHDK, CDR2 SYGVNS. The CDR3 extends over 13 amino acids. V lost 3 bases and J 3 bases, leaving 8 bases between the germline ends. This CDR3 reads CASSETGDYGYTF. The DNA of the CDR3 is TGTGCCAGCAGTGAGACAGGAGACTATGGCTACACCTTC.

This chain joins TRBV9 and TRBJ1-6, with TRBD1 identical over 8 bases. Germline loops: CDR1 SGDLS, CDR2 YYNGEE. CDR3 length: 16 amino acids. Losses at the gene ends were 3 bases for V and 7 bases for J; bases not matched to a gene: 9. The CDR3 region has the DNA TGTGCCAGCAGCGCCCGACAGGGGTTTGGAAATTCACCCCTCCACTTT. Translation: CASSARQGFGNSPLHF. The entire variable domain, with the rest obtained from reference TRBV9 and TRBJ1-6, is as follows: DSGVTQTPKHLITATGQRVTLRCSPRSGDLSVYWYQQSLDQGLQFLIQYYNGEERAKGNILERFSAQQFPDLHSELNLSSLELGDSALYFCASSARQGFGNSPLHFGNGTRLTVT.

The gene calls are TRBV15 and TRBJ2-7; 8 bases align to TRBD2. Per germline, CDR1 LNHNV and CDR2 YYDKDF (reference sequence). The CDR3 sequence is 16 residues long. Losses at the gene ends were 4 bases for V and 0 bases for J; bases not matched to a gene: 8. The DNA for the CDR3 is TGTGCCACCAGCACAAACAGCGGGGGCAACTCCTACGAGCAGTACTTC. This translates into CATSTNSGGNSYEQYF.

The chain carries TRBV12-3 or TRBV12-4 and TRBJ1-1; unclear D gene. This CDR3 has 13 residues. The V end lost 5 bases, the J end lost 5 bases, and 12 bases lay between the germline ends. The CDR3 loop is CASSNYRGTEAFF. The CDR3 DNA reads TGTGCCAGCAGTAACTATCGGGGTACTGAAGCTTTCTTT.

The chain has TRBV18 and TRBJ2-3, with unresolved D. V dropped 3 bases and J dropped 1 base, with 8 bases sitting between them. Germline V gives CDR1 KGHSH, CDR2 LQKENI. This CDR3 has 14 amino acids. CDR3 sequence: CASSPPSRTDTQYF. CDR3 DNA sequence: TGTGCCAGCTCACCTCCGTCCCGCACAGATACGCAGTATTTT.

The chain is built from TRBV2 and TRBJ2-1; TRBD1 aligns across 8 bases. V was pared by 3 bases and J by 8 bases, with 9 bases of the junction left unmatched. Germline V lookup: CDR1 SNHLY, CDR2 FYNNEI. This CDR3 contains 15 residues. The CDR3 sequence is CASSDQGARFDEQFF. The CDR3 coding sequence is TGTGCCAGCAGTGACCAGGGGGCCAGATTCGATGAGCAGTTCTTC.

The CDR3 region has the DNA TGTGCCAGCAGTAAATTGGGACAGTTTATGAACACTGAAGCTTTCTTT. Amino acid sequence: CASSKLGQFMNTEAFF. This rearrangement joins TRBV6-2 or TRBV6-3 to TRBJ1-1; 7 nucleotides match TRBD1. Trimming removed 5 bases from V and 0 bases from J; junction bases left unmatched: 9. This CDR3 spans 16 amino acids. Per the germline V gene, CDR1 is MNHEY and CDR2 is SVGEGT.

This clone was seen only a few times. The chain combines TRBV24-1 with TRBJ2-1; TRBD2 matches at 7 bases. Germline V gene lookup returns CDR1 KGHDR and CDR2 SFDVKD. The CDR3 consists of 14 residues. Losses at the gene ends were 3 bases for V and 10 bases for J; bases not matched to a gene: 8. CDR3 in amino acids: CATSDLQTSREQFF. Here the CDR3 DNA reads TGTGCCACCAGTGATCTACAGACTAGCCGGGAGCAGTTCTTC.

CDR3 bases: TGCGCCAGCAGCTTGGAAGCAGGAATGAACACTGAAGCTTTCTTT. It encodes CASSLEAGMNTEAFF. The V call is TRBV5-1, the J call TRBJ1-1, with D uncertain. CDR3 size: 15 residues. Looked up from germline, CDR1 is SGHRS and CDR2 is YFSETQ. V was clipped by 0 bases and J by 0 bases, with 9 bases between them.

The chain couples TRBV5-4 to TRBJ2-2; possibly TRBD1 for D (6 bases). Germline CDR1 is SGHNT and CDR2 is YYREEE (reference sequence). The V end lost 8 bases, the J end lost 6 bases, and 11 bases lay between the germline ends. The CDR3 contains 12 residues. The CDR3: CASTGISGELFF. The DNA for the CDR3 is TGTGCCAGTACAGGGATTTCCGGGGAGCTGTTTTTT.

The chain joins TRBV18 to TRBJ1-6; D is perhaps TRBD1 (5 bases). The CDR3 sequence is 13 residues long. Trimming stripped 8 bases from V and 7 bases from J, with 12 bases between. Germline assignment: CDR1 KGHSH and CDR2 LQKENI. CDR3 amino acids: CASQSGKNSPLHF. The CDR3 nucleotides read TGTGCCAGCCAATCAGGGAAGAATTCACCCCTCCACTTT.

About this clone: An end of the junction differs from the germline gene, which may be a read error. Other DNA sequences in the sample encode the same CDR3. V gene TRBV7-6 combines with J gene TRBJ1-2; a weak D match, TRBD1 (6 bases). Germline V gene sequence: CDR1 SGHVS, CDR2 FNYEAQ. The CDR3 totals 16 residues. CDR3 loop: CASSSLGAGSNYGYTF. As DNA, the CDR3 is TGTGCCAGCAGCTCACTGGGGGCAGGCTCCAACTATGGCTATACCTTC.

The CDR3 DNA reads as TGCGCCAGCAGCCAAGATCGCGGGGGGGCTTCGGGCACCGGGGAGCTGTTTTTT. Translated, it gives CASSQDRGGASGTGELFF. The chain combines TRBV4-3 with TRBJ2-2, with 9 bases matching TRBD2. V trimming: 0 bases; J trimming: 4 bases; junction bases outside the gene matches: 9. The V gene's germline CDR1 is LGHNA and CDR2 YSLEER. The CDR3 runs 18 residues.

The genes are TRBV7-3 and TRBJ2-1; 7 bases agree with TRBD2. The CDR3 runs to 14 residues. V lost 5 bases and J lost 6; bases outside the gene matches: 7. In germline, CDR1 is SGHTA, CDR2 FQGTGA. The CDR3 region has the DNA TGTGCCAGCAGCACCGGACTAGTCGGCAATGAGCAGTTCTTC. Translating gives CASSTGLVGNEQFF.

The chain recombines TRBV19 with TRBJ1-2; 9 nucleotides align to TRBD1. The CDR3 spans 16 residues. The junction had 11 bases not matched to a gene; V was cut back by 7 bases and J by 2 bases. The germline V gene has CDR1 LNHDA and CDR2 SQIVND (reference sequence). In DNA form, the CDR3 reads TGTGCCAGTACCCTACCCGGACAGGGGTCCAACTATGGCTACACCTTC. This encodes CASTLPGQGSNYGYTF.

This chain connects TRBV5-4 to TRBJ2-7; tentatively, D is TRBD1 (6 bases). In germline, CDR1 is SGHNT, CDR2 YYREEE (reference sequence). The CDR3 is 13 amino acids. Trimming left V 4 bases short and J 2 bases short, with 10 bases between. In DNA form, the CDR3 reads TGTGCCAGCAGCATCGACAGGACCTACGAGCAGTACGTC. Encoded protein: CASSIDRTYEQYV.